The 15 T cell receptor beta chains below come from one sample, sequenced in a study of beta chain features in type 1 diabetes. The whole isolated RNA underwent reverse transcription, so sequencing captured expressed TCRB transcripts. Profiled with immunoSEQ multiplex PCR; TCRdb holds only in-frame clones, not every one. The data show about 370,000 clones, with about 16% seen just once and about 0.018% held by the top ten. Material: naive CD4+ T cells from blood. The receptors come from a woman aged 18-35 years in good health.

The chain has TRBV6-6 and TRBJ1-4; no reliable D call. The germline gives CDR1 MNHNY, CDR2 SVGAGI (reference sequence). Trimming pared 2 bases from V and 4 bases from J, leaving 11 bases between. The CDR3 consists of 15 residues. This CDR3 is CASSYERRFNEKLFF. CDR3 bases: TGTGCCAGCAGTTACGAGCGTCGGTTTAATGAAAAACTGTTTTTT.

The chain carries TRBV25-1 and TRBJ1-1; D is unresolved. The length of the CDR3 is 15 residues. V lost 1 base and J lost 4, with 13 bases in between. Per germline, CDR1 MGHDK and CDR2 SYGVNS. The CDR3 coding sequence is TGTGCCAGCAGTGAATTGGATAGGGAGGGCACTGAAGCTTTCTTT. Encoded protein: CASSELDREGTEAFF.

The rearrangement joins TRBV6-6 to TRBJ2-7; 7 positions agree with TRBD2. Germline CDR1 and CDR2: MNHNY and SVGAGI (reference sequence). V shed 2 bases and J 0 bases; nucleotides not matched to a gene: 4. The CDR3 runs 15 residues. CDR3 residues: CASSYVGGSSYEQYF. CDR3 bases: TGTGCCAGCAGTTACGTCGGCGGGAGCTCCTACGAGCAGTACTTC.

The gene calls are TRBV28 and TRBJ1-5; D gene unclear. CDR1 and CDR2 (germline): MDHEN, SYDVKM. The V end lost 5 bases, the J end lost 2 bases, and 13 bases lay between the germline ends. The CDR3 has 15 residues. The CDR3 here is CASSLTRRGNQPQHF. DNA of the CDR3: TGTGCCAGCAGTCTCACCCGGAGGGGCAATCAGCCCCAGCATTTT.

In this sample, this clone turned up a few times. The genes are TRBV6-1 and TRBJ2-7; a possible D gene is TRBD2 (5 bases). The germline gives CDR1 MNHNS, CDR2 SASEGT. The CDR3 is made up of 13 amino acids. Trimming cost V 1 base and J 7 bases, with 11 bases left between them. CDR3 in DNA: TGTGCCAGCAGTGAAGTAGGACGGGGAGAGCAGTACTTC. Protein product: CASSEVGRGEQYF.

This chain uses TRBV10-3 with TRBJ2-7; TRBD2 matches at 7 bases. Germline V gene sequence: CDR1 ENHRY, CDR2 SYGVKD. The CDR3 runs to 11 residues. V shed 10 bases and J 5 bases; nucleotides not matched to a gene: 5. The CDR3 nucleotides are TGTGCCACGAAGGGGACTAACGAGCAGTACTTC. Its protein is CATKGTNEQYF.

The V gene is TRBV6-6, the J gene TRBJ2-3, with 8 bases matching TRBD2. The CDR3 has 16 residues. Germline CDR1 reads MNHNY; CDR2 reads SVGAGI (reference sequence). V gave up 8 bases and J gave up 1 base; unmatched junction bases: 11. CDR3 nucleotides: TGTGCCAGCGCTGAAAGACTAGCGTCCCGCACAGATACGCAGTATTTT. It is translated as CASAERLASRTDTQYF.

The genes are TRBV7-2 and TRBJ2-3; unclear D gene. V was shortened by 5 bases and J by 0 bases, with 9 bases between the two germline ends. The CDR3 consists of 14 residues. From germline, CDR1 is SGHTA and CDR2 FQGNSA. In nucleotides, the CDR3 is TGTGCCAGCAGCCCCGAACAGAGCACAGATACGCAGTATTTT. Its protein is CASSPEQSTDTQYF.

The J gene is TRBJ1-4, the V gene TRBV7-9; tentative D call: TRBD1 (5 bases). The CDR3 covers 15 residues. Trimming removed 1 base at V and 3 bases at J, with 9 bases between. Germline V gene sequence: CDR1 SEHNR, CDR2 FQNEAQ (reference sequence). Here the CDR3 DNA reads TGTGCCAGCAGCTTAGGCCCAGGGTCTAATGAAAAACTGTTTTTT. Its protein product is CASSLGPGSNEKLFF.

The chain uses TRBV2 and TRBJ2-7, with D perhaps TRBD2 (5 bases). The CDR3 is made up of 15 amino acids. The V end lost 7 bases, the J end lost 6 bases, and 22 bases lay between the germline ends. Germline values: CDR1 SNHLY, CDR2 FYNNEI. This chain's CDR3 is CASTGTPSGSVEQYF. Written as DNA, the CDR3 is TGTGCCAGCACTGGAACCCCATCAGGTAGCGTCGAGCAGTACTTC.

This clone was observed a few times. The chain joins TRBV9 to TRBJ2-6; 10 positions match TRBD1. Germline trimming cut 4 bases from V and 0 bases from J; bases unmatched to any gene: 10. From germline, CDR1 is SGDLS and CDR2 YYNGEE. CDR3 length: 19 amino acids. The CDR3 nucleotides read TGTGCCAGCAGCACCCGGGACAGGGGACCTGGCTCTGGGGCCAACGTCCTGACTTTC. It translates to CASSTRDRGPGSGANVLTF.

This clone was picked up a small number of times. The chain employs TRBV11-1 and TRBJ2-2; D might be TRBD1 (6 bases). Germline lookup yields CDR1 SGHAT and CDR2 FQDESV (reference sequence). The CDR3 runs to 16 residues. Trimming took off 5 bases at V and 3 bases at J, with 16 bases between the two ends. The CDR3 sequence: CASSLDQGSYTGELFF. The CDR3 region has the DNA TGTGCCAGCAGCCTAGACCAGGGGTCGTACACCGGGGAGCTGTTTTTT.

This clone was recorded a few times. The chain uses TRBV7-2 and TRBJ2-2, with 7 nucleotides matching TRBD2. This CDR3 region has 16 residues. The V gene end was trimmed by 1 base and the J gene end by 5 bases; junction bases not matched to a gene: 7. From germline, CDR1 is SGHTA and CDR2 FQGNSA. CDR3 nucleotides: TGTGCCAGCAGCTTAGTGGTTTGGGGGGGTACCGGGGAGCTGTTTTTT. Translating it yields CASSLVVWGGTGELFF.

The rearrangement joins TRBV18 to TRBJ2-5; 7 nucleotides line up with TRBD1. V lost 3 bases and J lost 3; bases outside the gene matches: 4. This CDR3 spans 14 amino acids. Per the germline V gene, CDR1 is KGHSH and CDR2 is LQKENI. The CDR3 bases are TGTGCCAGCTCACCCACAACAGGGGAAGAGACCCAGTACTTC. Its translation: CASSPTTGEETQYF.

This rearrangement joins TRBV5-4 to TRBJ2-1; 7 bases are shared with TRBD1. CDR3 length equals 13 residues. Unmatched junction bases numbered 5, after V lost 2 bases and J lost 9 bases. In germline, CDR1 is SGHNT, CDR2 YYREEE (reference sequence). For the CDR3, the DNA is TGTGCCAGCAGCTTTGACAGGGACGGTGAGCAGTTCTTC. Amino acid sequence: CASSFDRDGEQFF.